This is a list of T cell receptor beta chains from one sample in a study of cytomegalovirus exposure and HLA in healthy donors. Libraries were prepared by immunoSEQ multiplex PCR; TCRdb keeps only in-frame clonotypes and omits some of them. The table lists about 160,000 clones, roughly 82% of them singletons. The sequencing sample was made of PBMCs. These receptors were taken from a middle-aged man in good health and CMV-seropositive. Each CDR3 is given with its conserved first and last residue. A D gene is named only where the DNA matches it firmly. Expanded clones get a size class; other rows say once, few or many, or leave the size out.

CASSLTGLEETQYF	TGTGCCAGCAGCTTAACGGGACTTGAAGAGACCCAGTACTTC	TRBV7-3	TRBJ2-5	.	.
CASSLAGGRGWQPQHF	TGTGCCAGCAGCTTAGCGGGGGGGAGGGGGTGGCAGCCCCAGCATTTT	TRBV7-2	TRBJ1-5	.	.
CASSSPGQPYEQYF	TGTGCCAGTAGTTCTCCGGGACAGCCCTACGAGCAGTACTTC	TRBV19	TRBJ2-7	TRBD1	.
CASSRMIGGGSGELFF	TGTGCCAGCAGCCGGATGATCGGGGGGGGTTCCGGGGAGCTGTTTTTT	TRBV7-2	TRBJ2-2	TRBD2	.
CASSGGRLETQYF	TGTGCCAGCTCGGGGGGCCGTTTGGAGACCCAGTACTTC	TRBV28	TRBJ2-5	.	.
CASSQGGASPLHF	TGCGCCAGCAGCCAAGGTGGGGCTTCACCCCTCCACTTT	TRBV4-3	TRBJ1-6	.	.
CASSGQGSGLAGSVTDTQYF	TGTGCCAGCAGTGGACAGGGGTCGGGACTAGCGGGGAGCGTAACAGATACGCAGTATTTT	TRBV2	TRBJ2-3	TRBD2	.
CASSFTGRGGYTF	TGCGCCAGCAGTTTTACAGGGCGCGGCGGCTACACCTTC	TRBV5-1	TRBJ1-2	.	few
CASRSGTGRTGELFF	TGTGCCAGCAGAAGCGGGACAGGGAGGACCGGGGAGCTGTTTTTT	TRBV6-6	TRBJ2-2	TRBD1	once
CASSSRTGGAYEQYF	TGTGCCAGCAGTTCTCGGACAGGGGGGGCCTACGAGCAGTACTTC	TRBV28	TRBJ2-7	TRBD1	.
CASSLDRAANEKLFF	TGCGCCAGCAGCCTAGACAGGGCTGCTAATGAAAAACTGTTTTTT	TRBV5-1	TRBJ1-4	TRBD1	.
CASSSGSSTDTQYF	TGTGCCAGCAGCTCCGGTTCTAGCACAGATACGCAGTATTTT	TRBV7-2	TRBJ2-3	.	once
CASRGFNGDNSPLHF	TGTGCCAGTAGAGGTTTCAACGGGGATAATTCACCCCTCCACTTT	TRBV19	TRBJ1-6	.	.
CAWTSGNTIYF	TGTGCCTGGACTTCCGGAAACACCATATATTTT	TRBV30	TRBJ1-3	.	.
CASSPSGTGRFGSYGYTF	TGTGCCAGCAGCCCTTCCGGGACAGGGCGCTTTGGGAGCTATGGCTACACCTTC	TRBV7-3	TRBJ1-2	TRBD1	.
CASTVAGIPNEQFF	TGCGCCAGCACCGTAGCGGGGATTCCCAATGAGCAGTTCTTC	TRBV10-2	TRBJ2-1	TRBD2	.
CASSLFSGTGVADTQYF	TGTGCCAGCAGTTTATTCTCCGGGACAGGGGTGGCAGATACGCAGTATTTT	TRBV28	TRBJ2-3	TRBD1	few
CASSLQGGTEAFF	TGTGCCAGCAGCTTGCAGGGGGGCACTGAAGCTTTCTTT	TRBV7-9	TRBJ1-1	TRBD1	.
CASSQGLAGASTHF	TGTGCCAGCAGCCAAGGCCTAGCGGGGGCCTCAACGCACTTC	TRBV14	TRBJ2-7	TRBD2	.
CASSKVLAARFYGYTF	TGTGCCAGCAGCAAAGTTTTGGCAGCTAGATTCTATGGCTACACCTTC	TRBV21-1	TRBJ1-2	.	.
CASSSWGAGNTIYF	TGTGCCAGCAGCTCTTGGGGGGCTGGAAACACCATATATTTT	TRBV5-5	TRBJ1-3	.	.
CASSDPTGEPQHF	TGTGCCAGTTCTGACCCCACAGGGGAGCCCCAGCATTTT	TRBV19	TRBJ1-5	TRBD1	.
CASSLNGQEETQYF	TGTGCTAGCAGCTTAAATGGACAGGAGGAGACCCAGTACTTC	TRBV7-7	TRBJ2-5	TRBD1	.
CASSRDLNTEAFF	TGCGCCAGCAGCCGGGACTTGAACACTGAAGCTTTCTTT	TRBV4-3	TRBJ1-1	.	.
CASWTGGYTEAFF	TGTGCCAGCTGGACGGGGGGGTACACTGAAGCTTTCTTT	TRBV27	TRBJ1-1	.	.
CASSWDMSQPGELFF	TGCGCCAGCAGCTGGGACATGTCTCAACCCGGGGAGCTGTTTTTT	TRBV5-1	TRBJ2-2	.	once
CASRVQGTGELFF	TGTGCCAGCAGGGTACAGGGTACCGGGGAGCTGTTTTTT	TRBV2	TRBJ2-2	.	.
CASSTTGFHEQYF	TGTGCCAGCAGTACGACAGGGTTCCACGAGCAGTACTTC	TRBV25-1	TRBJ2-7	TRBD1	.
CASSMQGNQPQHF	TGTGCCAGTAGTATGCAGGGCAATCAGCCCCAGCATTTT	TRBV19	TRBJ1-5	.	.
CASSPPVGSSYEQYF	TGTGCCAGCAGCCCCCCCGTGGGGAGCTCCTACGAGCAGTACTTC	TRBV5-6	TRBJ2-7	.	.
CASSLSSGESSPLHF	TGTGCCAGCAGTTTATCGTCAGGGGAATCCTCACCCCTCCACTTT	TRBV28	TRBJ1-6	.	.
CASGGWSGTGELFF	TGTGCCAGCGGAGGTTGGTCGGGGACCGGGGAGCTGTTTTTT	TRBV7-2	TRBJ2-2	.	.
CASSQDSSVRGDQPQHF	TGCGCCAGCAGCCAAGATAGTAGTGTCAGGGGTGATCAGCCCCAGCATTTT	TRBV4-1	TRBJ1-5	.	.
CASRRLAGLTDTQYF	TGTGCCAGCAGAAGACTAGCGGGCCTCACAGATACGCAGTATTTT	TRBV2	TRBJ2-3	TRBD2	once
CASSMGLAGVETQYF	TGTGCCAGCAGTATGGGACTAGCGGGGGTGGAGACCCAGTACTTC	TRBV7-2	TRBJ2-5	TRBD2	.
CASSWDRGYEQYF	TGTGCCAGCAGTTGGGACAGGGGGTACGAGCAGTACTTC	TRBV27	TRBJ2-7	TRBD1	.
CASSVASGSECLIF	.	TRBV9	TRBJ2-1	.	.
CASSLEGYAFF	TGTGCCAGCAGCTTGGAGGGTTACGCTTTCTTT	TRBV7-9	TRBJ1-1	.	.
CAIQDPSEYQGLHF	TGTGCCATTCAGGACCCTTCGGAGTATCAGGGCCTCCACTTT	TRBV10-3	TRBJ1-6	.	.
CASSLTAGIEQFF	TGTGCCAGCAGCTTAACGGCAGGGATAGAGCAGTTCTTC	TRBV7-9	TRBJ2-1	.	.